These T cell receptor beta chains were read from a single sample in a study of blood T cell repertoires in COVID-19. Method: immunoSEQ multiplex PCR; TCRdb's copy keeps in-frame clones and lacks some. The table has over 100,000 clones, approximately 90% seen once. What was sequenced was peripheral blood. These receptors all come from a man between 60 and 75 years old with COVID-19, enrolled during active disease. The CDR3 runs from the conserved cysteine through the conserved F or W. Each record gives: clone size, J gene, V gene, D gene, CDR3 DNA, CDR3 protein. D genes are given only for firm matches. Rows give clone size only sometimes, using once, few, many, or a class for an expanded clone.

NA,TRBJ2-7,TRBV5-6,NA,TGTGCCAGCAGCTTAGTGGAGGGGAGCTCCTACGAGCAGTACTTC,CASSLVEGSSYEQYF
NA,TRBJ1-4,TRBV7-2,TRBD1,TGTGCCAGCAGCTATTCGGACAGGGGTCATGAAAAACTGTTTTTT,CASSYSDRGHEKLFF
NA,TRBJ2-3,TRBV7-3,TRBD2,TGTGCCAGCAGCCTACTAGCGGGGGGCATAGATACGCAGTATTTT,CASSLLAGGIDTQYF
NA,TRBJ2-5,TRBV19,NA,TGTGCCAGTAGTATAGGGGGCCGCCAGGGTCCGAAAGAGACCCAGTACTTC,CASSIGGRQGPKETQYF
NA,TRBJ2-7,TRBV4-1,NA,TGCGCCAGCAGCCAAGATTCCGCAGGGCGGTACGAGCAGTACTTC,CASSQDSAGRYEQYF
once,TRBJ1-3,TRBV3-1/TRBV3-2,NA,TGTGCCAGCAGCCAAGCCCCCTCGGCAGGTTTTGGGAACACCATATATTTT,CASSQAPSAGFGNTIYF
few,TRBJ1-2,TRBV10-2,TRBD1,TGCGCCAGCAGTGAGAGAAAACAGGGGCTAGCTAACTATGGCTACACCTTC,CASSERKQGLANYGYTF
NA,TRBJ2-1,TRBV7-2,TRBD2,TGTGCCAGCAGCCGTGGCATTAGCGGGGGCACCTACAATGAGCAGTTCTTC,CASSRGISGGTYNEQFF
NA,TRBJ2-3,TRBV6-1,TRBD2,TGTGCCAGCAGTGAGAGGCGGGGGGTATCGTGGGATACGCAGTATTTT,CASSERRGVSWDTQYF
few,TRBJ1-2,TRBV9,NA,TGTGCCAGCAGCGAGGGAGGGGGTGGCTACACCTTC,CASSEGGGGYTF
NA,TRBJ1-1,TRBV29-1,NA,TGCAGCGTTGAAGGGGGCGGATTGAACACTGAAGCTTTCTTT,CSVEGGGLNTEAFF
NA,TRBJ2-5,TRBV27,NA,TGTGCCAGCAGTTTTTCCAGCGAAGAGACCCAGTACTTC,CASSFSSEETQYF
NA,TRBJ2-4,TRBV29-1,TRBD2,TGCAGCGTTGCGTCGGCTAGCGGGGGAACAATACAGTACTTC,CSVASASGGTIQYF
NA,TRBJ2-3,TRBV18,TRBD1,TGTGCCAGCTCACCTATCCTCGACAGGGGCACAGATACGCAGTATTTT,CASSPILDRGTDTQYF
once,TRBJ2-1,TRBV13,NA,TGTGCCAGCAGCACCCTCTATCAGGGGTCCAATGAGCAGTTCTTC,CASSTLYQGSNEQFF
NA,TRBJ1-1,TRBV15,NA,TGTGCCACCAGCAGAGAAGGGACAACCATGAACACTGAAGCTTTCTTT,CATSREGTTMNTEAFF
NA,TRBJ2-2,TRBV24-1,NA,TGTGCCACCAGTGACCCGGTACCGGGACTTGCGGGCACCGGGGAGCTGTTTTTT,CATSDPVPGLAGTGELFF
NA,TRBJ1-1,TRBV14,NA,TGTGCCAGCAGCCGAACCGGGACTCCGAACACTGAAGCTTTCTTT,CASSRTGTPNTEAFF
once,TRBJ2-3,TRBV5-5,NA,TGTGCCAGCAGCTTGGTGGGGCCCCCGAGAAGCACAGATACGCAGTATTTT,CASSLVGPPRSTDTQYF
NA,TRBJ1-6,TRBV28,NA,TGTGCCAGCAGTTTCCAGGGATTTAATTCACCCCTCCACTTT,CASSFQGFNSPLHF
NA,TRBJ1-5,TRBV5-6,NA,TGTGCCAGCAGTTCTATAAATCAGCCCCAGCATTTT,CASSSINQPQHF
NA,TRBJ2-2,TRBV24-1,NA,TGTGCCACCAGTGATTTGGACAGAAACACCGGGGAGCTGTTTTTT,CATSDLDRNTGELFF
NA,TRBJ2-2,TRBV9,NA,TGTGCCAGCAGCGAACTAGGCGGGACCGGGGAGCTGTTTTTT,CASSELGGTGELFF
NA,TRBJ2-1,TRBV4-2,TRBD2,TGTGCCAGCAGCCGCACACTAGCGGGGGGGAGCAATGAGCAGTTCTTC,CASSRTLAGGSNEQFF
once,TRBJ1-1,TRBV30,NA,TGTGCCTGGAGTCCTCAGGGATCTCCAGCTTTCTTT,CAWSPQGSPAFF
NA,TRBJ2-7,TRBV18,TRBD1,TGTGCCAGCTCTCCCCAGATAACCTTCGGGACAGGGTTCCACGAGCAGTACTTC,CASSPQITFGTGFHEQYF
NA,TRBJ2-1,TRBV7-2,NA,TGTGCCAGCAGGCTCGGTGGGGGCGTGAATGAGCAGTTCTTC,CASRLGGGVNEQFF
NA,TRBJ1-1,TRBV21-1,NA,TGTGCCAGCATGAGAATGAACACTGAAGCTTTCTTT,CASMRMNTEAFF
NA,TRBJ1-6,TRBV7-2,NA,TGTGCCAGCAGCTTATACGGACAGAATAATTCACCCCTCCACTTT,CASSLYGQNNSPLHF
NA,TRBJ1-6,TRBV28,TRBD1,TGTGCCAGCAGACCACGGACAGGCGAGGGCTCACCCCTCCACTTT,CASRPRTGEGSPLHF
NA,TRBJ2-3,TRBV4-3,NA,TGCGCCAGCAGCCAAGACCTCACGGGTCCAGATACGCAGTATTTT,CASSQDLTGPDTQYF
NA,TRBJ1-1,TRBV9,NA,TGTGCCAGCAGCGTACTCTCCCCAGGGGACACTGAAGCTTTCTTT,CASSVLSPGDTEAFF
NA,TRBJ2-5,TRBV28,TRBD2,TGTGCCAGCAGTCCAGGGACTAGCAGTCACCAAGAGACCCAGTACTTC,CASSPGTSSHQETQYF
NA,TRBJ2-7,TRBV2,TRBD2,TGTGCCAGCGGACTAGCGGGGGAGCAGTACTTC,CASGLAGEQYF
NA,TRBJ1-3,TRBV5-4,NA,TGTGCCAGCAGTCTAGAAACAGGGACTGGAAACACCATATATTTT,CASSLETGTGNTIYF
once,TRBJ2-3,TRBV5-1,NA,TGCGCCAGCAGCTTGGCCGGGGTCAGCACAGATACGCAGTATTTT,CASSLAGVSTDTQYF
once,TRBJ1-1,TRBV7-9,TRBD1,TGTGCCAGCAGCCAGACAGGGGGAAGGACTGAAGCTTTCTTT,CASSQTGGRTEAFF
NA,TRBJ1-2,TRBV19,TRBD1,TGTGCCAGTAGTATAGTCTTCGACAGGGAATATGGCTACACCTTC,CASSIVFDREYGYTF
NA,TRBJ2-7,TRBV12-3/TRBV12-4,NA,TGTGCCAGCAGTTTAATTTTATCCGAGCAGTACTTC,CASSLILSEQYF
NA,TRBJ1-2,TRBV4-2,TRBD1,TGTGCCAGCAGCCAAGCAACAGGGGACGACTATGGCTACACCTTC,CASSQATGDDYGYTF
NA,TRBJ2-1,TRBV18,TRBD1,TGTGCCAGCTCACCACCTACAGGGGGCGGTTTCAATGAGCAGTTCTTC,CASSPPTGGGFNEQFF
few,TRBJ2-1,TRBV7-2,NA,TGTGCCAGCAGCTTGTCCCTAGCGGAGCAGTTCTTC,CASSLSLAEQFF
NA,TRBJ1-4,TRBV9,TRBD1,TGTGCCAGCAGCGTAGGGGATCAGGGGGCAAGGAATGAAAAACTGTTTTTT,CASSVGDQGARNEKLFF
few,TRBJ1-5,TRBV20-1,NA,TGCAGTGCTAGTGGAGGTTATAGCAATCAGCCCCAGCATTTT,CSASGGYSNQPQHF
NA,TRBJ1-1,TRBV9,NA,TGTGCCAGCAGCGTAGGACAGGAGCTAAACACTGAAGCTTTCTTT,CASSVGQELNTEAFF
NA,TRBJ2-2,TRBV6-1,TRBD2,TGTGCCAGCAGTGAGAGGGGAGGGGCCGGGGAGCTGTTTTTT,CASSERGGAGELFF
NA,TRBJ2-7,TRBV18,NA,TGTGCCAGCTCACCACAATCGACAACTTTCTCCCACGAGCAGTACTTC,CASSPQSTTFSHEQYF
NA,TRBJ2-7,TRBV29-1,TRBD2,TGCAGCGCCACCGTGGGAGGGAGCTCCTACGAGCAGTACTTC,CSATVGGSSYEQYF
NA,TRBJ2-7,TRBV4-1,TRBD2,TGCGCCAGCAGCCAAGCGAGCGGGGGGAGCTACGAGCAGTACTTC,CASSQASGGSYEQYF
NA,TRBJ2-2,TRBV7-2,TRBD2,TGTGCCAGCAGCTTAGTGGTAGTTAGCGGGGGGTCCGGGGAGCTGTTTTTT,CASSLVVVSGGSGELFF
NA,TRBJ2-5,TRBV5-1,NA,TGCGCCAGCACCGTCCAGGGTGAGACCCAGTACTTC,CASTVQGETQYF